The source of this TCR beta chain is a study of Ad26.COV2.S vaccination and SARS-CoV-2 variants. Using immunoSEQ multiplex PCR, the repertoire was profiled, and TCRdb retains in-frame clones only, with some absent. The sample has about 400,000 clones, roughly 90% seen once; the top ten hold less than 2%. A single count supports this clone. Treatment indicated: roughly 18 received Ad26.COV2.S at low or high dose, single or two shots; about five received placebo; per-sample allocation not given. Samples analyzed were those drawn on day 63 after the first vaccine or placebo injection. V lost 3 bases and J lost 2, with 11 bases in between. There are 16 residues in the CDR3. Germline CDR1 and CDR2: LGHNA and YSLEER.

The sample here was peripheral blood, taken in a trial of Ad26.COV2.S vaccine versus placebo. The chain couples TRBV4-3 to TRBJ2-6; D ambiguous. The source is a person aged 18-65 years who received the Ad26.COV2.S COVID-19 vaccine or a placebo. Here the CDR3 reads CASSQENNAGANVLTF. Written as DNA, the CDR3 is TGCGCCAGCAGCCAGGAGAATAATGCTGGGGCCAACGTCCTGACTTTC.